This TCR beta chain emerged from a study of T cell responses to AZD1222 COVID-19 vaccine. As for this clone: Its antigen is as yet unknown.

Libraries were prepared by immunoSEQ multiplex PCR; TCRdb keeps only in-frame clonotypes and omits some of them. The sample lists roughly 110,000 clones, about four fifths occurring once. Trimming shortened V by 4 bases and J by 0 bases, and 19 bases separated the two germline ends. The CDR3 is made up of 17 amino acids. Germline loops: CDR1 MNHNS, CDR2 SASEGT. Regarding the study as a whole: It should be noted that donors were predominantly white British and more often female, and clonal diversity was possibly underestimated. Repertoires were obtained only post-peak T cell response.

The source material was peripheral blood, sampled on day 0 of AZD1222 vaccination. The clonotype originates from an adult in good health. The chain joins TRBV6-1 to TRBJ2-7; D is possibly TRBD1 (5 bases). The DNA of the CDR3 is TGTGCCAGCAGTGCGGCCTGGGGCGGCGTGAGCTCCTACGAGCAGTACTTC. This sequence encodes CASSAAWGGVSSYEQYF.